These T cell receptor beta chains were read from a single sample in a study of graft-versus-host responses after intestinal transplantation. Assay used: immunoSEQ multiplex PCR; TCRdb lists only in-frame clones, some missing. This table holds around 120,000 clones, 90% found once. No cognate antigen is known for these TCRs. Here the sequenced sample was unstimulated CD4+ T cells sorted from spleen or lymph node cells, taken before intestinal transplant. The receptors here all came from a human donor who received an intestinal transplant. CDR3s include the opening cysteine and the closing phenylalanine or tryptophan. The order of the fields is clone size, V gene, D gene, J gene, CDR3 DNA, CDR3 protein. A D gene is named only where the DNA matches it firmly. Size tells how often a clone was seen (once, few, many) or the class of an expanded clone, and some rows leave it out.

clone size: -; V gene: TRBV14; D gene: -; J gene: TRBJ2-7; CDR3 DNA: TGTGCCAGCAGCCAAGGGGCCACAGGGATCTACGAGCAGTACTTC; CDR3 protein: CASSQGATGIYEQYF
clone size: -; V gene: TRBV5-1; D gene: TRBD2; J gene: TRBJ2-3; CDR3 DNA: TGCGCCAGCAAGACGCGGGAGGTCAGGGATACGCAGTATTTT; CDR3 protein: CASKTREVRDTQYF
clone size: -; V gene: TRBV4-1; D gene: TRBD1; J gene: TRBJ2-1; CDR3 DNA: TGCGCCAGCAGCCGCCCGGGACAGGGTTTCGATGAGCAGTTCTTC; CDR3 protein: CASSRPGQGFDEQFF
clone size: -; V gene: TRBV7-9; D gene: TRBD2; J gene: TRBJ2-7; CDR3 DNA: TGTGCCAGCAGCTTAGCCCAGCGGGGTCGCTACGAGCAGTACTTC; CDR3 protein: CASSLAQRGRYEQYF
clone size: -; V gene: TRBV11-2; D gene: TRBD1; J gene: TRBJ1-4; CDR3 DNA: TGTGCCAGCAGCCAGGACAGGGGGAGAGAAAAACTGTTTTTT; CDR3 protein: CASSQDRGREKLFF
clone size: -; V gene: TRBV5-1; D gene: TRBD2; J gene: TRBJ2-7; CDR3 DNA: TGCGCCAGCAGCTTGGGAGGGACTAGGGGCTACGAGCAGTACTTC; CDR3 protein: CASSLGGTRGYEQYF
clone size: -; V gene: TRBV27; D gene: -; J gene: TRBJ1-1; CDR3 DNA: TGTGCCAGCAGTTTGAGTAGATTCAACACTGAAGCTTTCTTT; CDR3 protein: CASSLSRFNTEAFF
clone size: -; V gene: TRBV5-1; D gene: TRBD1; J gene: TRBJ2-7; CDR3 DNA: TGCGCCAGCAGCTCGCGGGACAGGCCCAGCTCCTACGAGCAGTACTTC; CDR3 protein: CASSSRDRPSSYEQYF
clone size: -; V gene: TRBV5-5; D gene: -; J gene: TRBJ2-7; CDR3 DNA: TGTGCCAGCAGCTTACAGGGATCCTCCGCCTACGAGCAGTACTTC; CDR3 protein: CASSLQGSSAYEQYF
clone size: -; V gene: TRBV27; D gene: -; J gene: TRBJ1-4; CDR3 DNA: TGTGCCAGCAGGGGGGGGAGGTCCGAAAAACTGTTTTTT; CDR3 protein: CASRGGRSEKLFF
clone size: -; V gene: TRBV5-1; D gene: -; J gene: TRBJ2-1; CDR3 DNA: TGCGCCAGCAGCTTGGCCCCCCCCGGCGGGCACAATGAGCAGTTCTTC; CDR3 protein: CASSLAPPGGHNEQFF
clone size: once; V gene: TRBV6-1; D gene: -; J gene: TRBJ1-4; CDR3 DNA: TGTGCCAGCAGCTCTCGGGAGGACTCCAATGAAAAACTGTTTTTT; CDR3 protein: CASSSREDSNEKLFF
clone size: -; V gene: TRBV7-3; D gene: TRBD1; J gene: TRBJ2-1; CDR3 DNA: TGTGCCAGCAGTACCACAGGGGTAGCGAGATCCAATGAGCAGTTCTTC; CDR3 protein: CASSTTGVARSNEQFF
clone size: -; V gene: TRBV5-1; D gene: -; J gene: TRBJ2-2; CDR3 DNA: TGCGCCAGCAGCTTGGGACGCCACAGGTCCTCCCAGGGGGAGCTGTTTTTT; CDR3 protein: CASSLGRHRSSQGELFF
clone size: -; V gene: TRBV18; D gene: -; J gene: TRBJ2-3; CDR3 DNA: TGTGCCAGCTCACCAAATCAGGGTACCGGTACAGATACGCAGTATTTT; CDR3 protein: CASSPNQGTGTDTQYF
clone size: -; V gene: TRBV28; D gene: -; J gene: TRBJ1-4; CDR3 DNA: TGTGCCAGCGGCCTGAATGAAAAACTGTTTTTT; CDR3 protein: CASGLNEKLFF
clone size: -; V gene: TRBV20-1; D gene: -; J gene: TRBJ2-1; CDR3 DNA: TGCAGTGCTACCCCTAACGTTGAGCAGTTCTTC; CDR3 protein: CSATPNVEQFF
clone size: -; V gene: TRBV14; D gene: -; J gene: TRBJ1-1; CDR3 DNA: TGTGCCAGCAGCCAAGATCGGGGGAGTGAAGCTTTCTTT; CDR3 protein: CASSQDRGSEAFF
clone size: few; V gene: TRBV6-5; D gene: -; J gene: TRBJ1-6; CDR3 DNA: TGTGCCAGCACCTTTAGGGACAAGATTTCACCCCTCCACTTT; CDR3 protein: CASTFRDKISPLHF
clone size: -; V gene: TRBV9; D gene: TRBD2; J gene: TRBJ2-1; CDR3 DNA: TGTGCCAGCAGCGGGAATGGACTAGCGGCCTACAATGAGCAGTTCTTC; CDR3 protein: CASSGNGLAAYNEQFF
clone size: -; V gene: TRBV19; D gene: TRBD1; J gene: TRBJ1-2; CDR3 DNA: TGTGCCAGTAGTATAGCTGGACAGGGGGCAAGTGGCTACACCTTC; CDR3 protein: CASSIAGQGASGYTF
clone size: few; V gene: TRBV27; D gene: TRBD2; J gene: TRBJ2-1; CDR3 DNA: TGTGCCAGCAGTTCGAGACTAGCGGGAAGCGATGAGCAGTTCTTC; CDR3 protein: CASSSRLAGSDEQFF
clone size: -; V gene: TRBV5-1; D gene: TRBD1; J gene: TRBJ1-1; CDR3 DNA: TGCGCCAGCAGTTATACTGCCGGGACAGGACGCATGAACACTGAAGCTTTCTTT; CDR3 protein: CASSYTAGTGRMNTEAFF
clone size: -; V gene: TRBV7-2; D gene: TRBD1; J gene: TRBJ1-5; CDR3 DNA: TGTGCCAGCAGCTTAGTTGTGACAGGGGGACAGCCCCAGCATTTT; CDR3 protein: CASSLVVTGGQPQHF
clone size: -; V gene: TRBV19; D gene: -; J gene: TRBJ2-6; CDR3 DNA: TGTGCCAGTAGTAACACTGGGGCCAACGTCCTGACTTTC; CDR3 protein: CASSNTGANVLTF
clone size: -; V gene: TRBV18; D gene: -; J gene: TRBJ1-5; CDR3 DNA: TGTGCCAGCTCACTCGAGAGCAATCAGCCCCAGCATTTT; CDR3 protein: CASSLESNQPQHF
clone size: -; V gene: TRBV7-2; D gene: TRBD1; J gene: TRBJ1-6; CDR3 DNA: TGTGCCAGCAGCTCCTACCGACAGGGTTGGGATTCACCCCTCCACTTT; CDR3 protein: CASSSYRQGWDSPLHF
clone size: -; V gene: TRBV2; D gene: TRBD2; J gene: TRBJ2-7; CDR3 DNA: TGTGCCACCGACAGTCTTTTAGCGGGAGGTTCCTACGAGCAGTACTTC; CDR3 protein: CATDSLLAGGSYEQYF
clone size: -; V gene: TRBV4-1; D gene: TRBD2; J gene: TRBJ2-5; CDR3 DNA: TGCGCCAGCAGCCTCCTAGTAGCGGGGGGGCGAGAGACCCAGTACTTC; CDR3 protein: CASSLLVAGGRETQYF
clone size: -; V gene: TRBV7-2; D gene: -; J gene: TRBJ2-1; CDR3 DNA: TGTGCCAGCAGCTTAGACCTAAGTCCTTACAATGAGCAGTTCTTC; CDR3 protein: CASSLDLSPYNEQFF
clone size: -; V gene: TRBV19; D gene: -; J gene: TRBJ2-5; CDR3 DNA: TGTGCCAGTAGTATCGGGGTTGCAGAGACCCAGTACTTC; CDR3 protein: CASSIGVAETQYF
clone size: -; V gene: TRBV7-6; D gene: -; J gene: TRBJ1-5; CDR3 DNA: TGTGCCAGCAGCTTAAACTACAATCAGCCCCAGCATTTT; CDR3 protein: CASSLNYNQPQHF
clone size: -; V gene: TRBV4-2; D gene: -; J gene: TRBJ1-2; CDR3 DNA: TGTGCCAGCAGCCAGGGTCAGGCAATTAACTATGGCTACACCTTC; CDR3 protein: CASSQGQAINYGYTF
clone size: -; V gene: TRBV2; D gene: -; J gene: TRBJ1-5; CDR3 DNA: TGTGCCAGCAGTGAAGACCAGGGGAATCAGCCCCAGCATTTT; CDR3 protein: CASSEDQGNQPQHF
clone size: -; V gene: TRBV27; D gene: TRBD1; J gene: TRBJ2-7; CDR3 DNA: TGTGCCAGCAGTTCACAGGGGAGTTACGAGCAGTACTTC; CDR3 protein: CASSSQGSYEQYF
clone size: -; V gene: TRBV11-3; D gene: -; J gene: TRBJ1-1; CDR3 DNA: TGTGCCAGCAGCTTAGGGAGGAACACTGAAGCTTTCTTT; CDR3 protein: CASSLGRNTEAFF
clone size: -; V gene: TRBV5-6; D gene: TRBD2; J gene: TRBJ2-1; CDR3 DNA: TGTGCCAGCAGCTTCTGGGGACTAGCGGGAGGCAATGAGCAGTTCTTC; CDR3 protein: CASSFWGLAGGNEQFF
clone size: -; V gene: TRBV12-5; D gene: TRBD1; J gene: TRBJ2-3; CDR3 DNA: TGTGCTAGTGGCCTGGGACAGGGGTCAGATACGCAGTATTTT; CDR3 protein: CASGLGQGSDTQYF
clone size: -; V gene: TRBV2; D gene: TRBD1; J gene: TRBJ2-5; CDR3 DNA: TGTGCCAGCAGCCCTGACAGGGGGCCGTGGGAGACCCAGTACTTC; CDR3 protein: CASSPDRGPWETQYF
clone size: -; V gene: TRBV6-5; D gene: -; J gene: TRBJ2-1; CDR3 DNA: TGTGCCAGCAGTTATCGGTCACTCTACAATGAGCAGTTCTTC; CDR3 protein: CASSYRSLYNEQFF
clone size: -; V gene: TRBV6-1; D gene: -; J gene: TRBJ1-3; CDR3 DNA: TGTGCCAGCAGGGTCGTTGGCCCTGGAAACACCATATATTTT; CDR3 protein: CASRVVGPGNTIYF
clone size: -; V gene: TRBV2; D gene: TRBD1; J gene: TRBJ2-7; CDR3 DNA: TGTGCCAGCATCATTGGACAGGGTTCCTACGAGCAGTACTTC; CDR3 protein: CASIIGQGSYEQYF
clone size: -; V gene: TRBV7-2; D gene: TRBD1; J gene: TRBJ2-5; CDR3 DNA: TGTGCCAGCAGCTCTGGACAGGGGGCGCACGAGACCCAGTACTTC; CDR3 protein: CASSSGQGAHETQYF
clone size: -; V gene: TRBV18; D gene: -; J gene: TRBJ2-7; CDR3 DNA: TGTGCCAGCTCACCTAACTACGAGCAGTACTTC; CDR3 protein: CASSPNYEQYF
clone size: -; V gene: TRBV7-2; D gene: -; J gene: TRBJ2-1; CDR3 DNA: TGTGCCAGCAGCCCATTTTCCAATGAGCAGTTCTTC; CDR3 protein: CASSPFSNEQFF
clone size: -; V gene: TRBV18; D gene: -; J gene: TRBJ2-5; CDR3 DNA: TGTGCCAGCTCACCACCATCGAGGGAGACCCAGTACTTC; CDR3 protein: CASSPPSRETQYF
clone size: -; V gene: TRBV25-1; D gene: -; J gene: TRBJ2-4; CDR3 DNA: TGTGCCAGCAGTGAATGGGTAGGAACTATCTTAGCCAAAAACATTCAGTACTTC; CDR3 protein: CASSEWVGTILAKNIQYF
clone size: -; V gene: TRBV5-1; D gene: -; J gene: TRBJ2-5; CDR3 DNA: TGCGCCAGCAGCTTGGTGCCAGGTCAAGAGACCCAGTACTTC; CDR3 protein: CASSLVPGQETQYF
clone size: once; V gene: TRBV7-8; D gene: TRBD1; J gene: TRBJ2-2; CDR3 DNA: TGTGCCAGCAGCTTAGTTGCGGGGACAGGGACCGGGGAGCTGTTTTTT; CDR3 protein: CASSLVAGTGTGELFF
clone size: -; V gene: TRBV6-1; D gene: -; J gene: TRBJ1-1; CDR3 DNA: TGTGCCAGCAGTGACCCAGGGATAATCATGAACACTGAAGCTTTCTTT; CDR3 protein: CASSDPGIIMNTEAFF